Listed below are T cell receptor beta chains from one sample, sequenced in a study of CD8+CD57+ T cells in acquired aplastic anemia. From the reads, TCRdb called clonotypes with MiXCR, one entry per CDR3 protein. The sample yields about 210,000 distinct CDR3 sequences, approximately 57% seen once. Sequenced: sorted CD4+, CD8+, or CD8+CD57+ T cells (not recorded which) from PBMCs. These receptors all come from a human donor in good health. The CDR3 runs from the conserved cysteine through the conserved F or W. Each record gives: CDR3 DNA, CDR3 protein, D gene, V gene, clone size, J gene. D genes are given only for firm matches. Clone size is shown for a subset of rows, as once, few, many or a class of expanded clone.

CDR3 DNA: TGCGCCAGCAGACACCGGGACAGCGATGGCTACACCTTC
CDR3 protein: CASRHRDSDGYTF
D gene: TRBD1
V gene: TRBV4-1
clone size: -
J gene: TRBJ1-2

CDR3 DNA: TGTGCCAGCAGCACGACCGGGACTTCCTTTTCGGACGAGCAGTACTTC
CDR3 protein: CASSTTGTSFSDEQYF
D gene: -
V gene: TRBV5-4
clone size: -
J gene: TRBJ2-7

CDR3 DNA: TGTGCCAGCAGTTGGCTGGGTCTCAATGAAAAACTGTTTTTT
CDR3 protein: CASSWLGLNEKLFF
D gene: -
V gene: TRBV12-3/TRBV12-4
clone size: -
J gene: TRBJ1-4

CDR3 DNA: TGTGCCACCAGTGACACCGGACTTAACCCAGATACGCAGTATTTT
CDR3 protein: CATSDTGLNPDTQYF
D gene: -
V gene: TRBV24-1
clone size: many
J gene: TRBJ2-3

CDR3 DNA: TGTGCCAGCAGCGGGGTTCTCAATGAGCAGTTCTTC
CDR3 protein: CASSGVLNEQFF
D gene: -
V gene: TRBV12-3/TRBV12-4
clone size: many
J gene: TRBJ2-1

CDR3 DNA: TGTGCCAGCAGCTCGGGGACCGACACCGGGGAGCTGTTTTTT
CDR3 protein: CASSSGTDTGELFF
D gene: -
V gene: TRBV7-9
clone size: -
J gene: TRBJ2-2

CDR3 DNA: TGTGCCAGCAGCTTGCCGGGAGACGGGGGGGCAGCTGGCTACACCTTC
CDR3 protein: CASSLPGDGGAAGYTF
D gene: -
V gene: TRBV7-2
clone size: -
J gene: TRBJ1-2

CDR3 DNA: TGTGCCAGCAGCCCCAATCCCCTGAACACTGAAGCTTTCTTT
CDR3 protein: CASSPNPLNTEAFF
D gene: -
V gene: TRBV7-9
clone size: -
J gene: TRBJ1-1

CDR3 DNA: TGTGCCAGCAGCTTAGAGGGAAACTATGGCTACACCTTC
CDR3 protein: CASSLEGNYGYTF
D gene: -
V gene: TRBV7-8
clone size: -
J gene: TRBJ1-2

CDR3 DNA: TGTGCCAGCAGCTTACAGTCTGGCTACACCTTC
CDR3 protein: CASSLQSGYTF
D gene: -
V gene: TRBV7-9
clone size: -
J gene: TRBJ1-2

CDR3 DNA: TGTGCCAGCAGCGACTCAGGGAAGCCTTCCTACACCTTC
CDR3 protein: CASSDSGKPSYTF
D gene: -
V gene: TRBV9
clone size: -
J gene: TRBJ1-2

CDR3 DNA: TGTGCCAGCAGCATCGTAGCGGGAGGGTCCGAGACCCAGTACTTC
CDR3 protein: CASSIVAGGSETQYF
D gene: TRBD2
V gene: TRBV7-2
clone size: many
J gene: TRBJ2-5

CDR3 DNA: TGTGCCATCAGTGCCCGGGGGGTCCCTCAGGATACGCAGTATTTT
CDR3 protein: CAISARGVPQDTQYF
D gene: TRBD2
V gene: TRBV10-3
clone size: -
J gene: TRBJ2-3

CDR3 DNA: TGTGCCACCTCCCCGGGTAGGAACACCGGGGAGCTGTTTTTT
CDR3 protein: CATSPGRNTGELFF
D gene: -
V gene: TRBV15
clone size: few
J gene: TRBJ2-2

CDR3 DNA: TGTGCCTGGGGCCGCGGACAGTCCAATCAGCCCCAGCATTTT
CDR3 protein: CAWGRGQSNQPQHF
D gene: -
V gene: TRBV30
clone size: -
J gene: TRBJ1-5

CDR3 DNA: TGCAGTGCCCCCGGGGCCCCTGACGCCGGGGAGCTGTTTTTT
CDR3 protein: CSAPGAPDAGELFF
D gene: -
V gene: TRBV20-1
clone size: -
J gene: TRBJ2-2

CDR3 DNA: TGTGCCAGTAGTATTTCCGGGACAGAGAGCTCCTACGAGCAGTACTTC
CDR3 protein: CASSISGTESSYEQYF
D gene: TRBD1
V gene: TRBV19
clone size: many
J gene: TRBJ2-7

CDR3 DNA: TGTGCCAGCAGGACAACAGAGAACTATGGCTACACCTTC
CDR3 protein: CASRTTENYGYTF
D gene: -
V gene: TRBV7-9
clone size: few
J gene: TRBJ1-2

CDR3 DNA: TGTGCCAGCAGCCCAGGAGGCCCAAATGAGCAGTTCTTC
CDR3 protein: CASSPGGPNEQFF
D gene: -
V gene: TRBV7-3
clone size: -
J gene: TRBJ2-1

CDR3 DNA: TGTGCCAGTATACCTGACGGGACTTTCAATCAGCCCCAGCATTTT
CDR3 protein: CASIPDGTFNQPQHF
D gene: -
V gene: TRBV19
clone size: once
J gene: TRBJ1-5

CDR3 DNA: TGTGCCAGCGGAGAGACAGGCTCTAATGAAAAACTGTTTTTT
CDR3 protein: CASGETGSNEKLFF
D gene: -
V gene: TRBV12-3/TRBV12-4
clone size: -
J gene: TRBJ1-4

CDR3 DNA: TGTGCCAGCAGCTACATAGCGGGTTGGGTACCGGTCTTT
CDR3 protein: CASSYIAGWVPVF
D gene: -
V gene: TRBV7-3
clone size: -
J gene: TRBJ1-1

CDR3 DNA: TGTGCCAGCAGCAACACAGCATCGGGTGGCTACACCTTC
CDR3 protein: CASSNTASGGYTF
D gene: -
V gene: TRBV12-3/TRBV12-4
clone size: -
J gene: TRBJ1-2

CDR3 DNA: TGCGCCAGCAGCCCTATCCTTAGCGGGAGTAGTACCTACGAGCAGTACTTC
CDR3 protein: CASSPILSGSSTYEQYF
D gene: TRBD2
V gene: TRBV5-1
clone size: many
J gene: TRBJ2-7

CDR3 DNA: TGTGCCAGCAGCCCGAAGGGGGGTCCCAATGAAAAACTGTTTTTT
CDR3 protein: CASSPKGGPNEKLFF
D gene: -
V gene: TRBV7-9
clone size: -
J gene: TRBJ1-4

CDR3 DNA: TGCGCCAGCAGCCAAGACGGAACCGCTGAGTTCTTC
CDR3 protein: CASSQDGTAEFF
D gene: -
V gene: TRBV4-3
clone size: many
J gene: TRBJ1-2

CDR3 DNA: TGTGCCAGCAGCCCGGGATCAGATAATTCACCCCTCCACTTT
CDR3 protein: CASSPGSDNSPLHF
D gene: -
V gene: TRBV2
clone size: -
J gene: TRBJ1-6

CDR3 DNA: TGTGCCAGCAGTAAGAACGCAGAGGACACTGAAGCTTTCTTT
CDR3 protein: CASSKNAEDTEAFF
D gene: -
V gene: TRBV6-2/TRBV6-3
clone size: many
J gene: TRBJ1-1

CDR3 DNA: TGTGCCTCAAAACCGTCCGACGGGCGGGGGGGGGGAACAGATGCGCAGTATTTT
CDR3 protein: CASKPSDGRGGGTDAQYF
D gene: TRBD2
V gene: TRBV19
clone size: -
J gene: TRBJ2-3

CDR3 DNA: TGCAGCGTGACTCTGGGACTAGCGGGACGAAGCACCGGGGAGCTGTTTTTT
CDR3 protein: CSVTLGLAGRSTGELFF
D gene: TRBD2
V gene: TRBV29-1
clone size: -
J gene: TRBJ2-2

CDR3 DNA: TGTGCCAGCAGCTGGAGGACAGGGAAGTCTTACAATGAGCAGTTCTTC
CDR3 protein: CASSWRTGKSYNEQFF
D gene: TRBD1
V gene: TRBV7-6
clone size: -
J gene: TRBJ2-1

CDR3 DNA: TGTGCCAGCAGTTACTCGAGCGGGAGCGCAGAGACCCAGTACTTC
CDR3 protein: CASSYSSGSAETQYF
D gene: TRBD2
V gene: TRBV6-5
clone size: many
J gene: TRBJ2-5

CDR3 DNA: TGTGCTAGTGGTTTGCCGACAGGTGCAGAGACCCAGTACTTC
CDR3 protein: CASGLPTGAETQYF
D gene: -
V gene: TRBV12-5
clone size: many
J gene: TRBJ2-5

CDR3 DNA: TGCAGTGCTACCGGACTAGCGGGAGGATGGGGCGCAGATACGCAGTATTTT
CDR3 protein: CSATGLAGGWGADTQYF
D gene: TRBD2
V gene: TRBV20-1
clone size: -
J gene: TRBJ2-3

CDR3 DNA: TGCGCCAGCAGCTTCGGTAGCGGGGGGGCAGAGACCCAGTACTTC
CDR3 protein: CASSFGSGGAETQYF
D gene: TRBD2
V gene: TRBV4-1
clone size: few
J gene: TRBJ2-5

CDR3 DNA: TGTGCCAGCAGTTACGGGACAGCCACTGAAGCTTTCTTT
CDR3 protein: CASSYGTATEAFF
D gene: TRBD1
V gene: TRBV6-5
clone size: few
J gene: TRBJ1-1

CDR3 DNA: TGTGCCAGCAGCTTAGCCTCCCCTAATTACGAGCAGTACTTC
CDR3 protein: CASSLASPNYEQYF
D gene: -
V gene: TRBV7-9
clone size: many
J gene: TRBJ2-7